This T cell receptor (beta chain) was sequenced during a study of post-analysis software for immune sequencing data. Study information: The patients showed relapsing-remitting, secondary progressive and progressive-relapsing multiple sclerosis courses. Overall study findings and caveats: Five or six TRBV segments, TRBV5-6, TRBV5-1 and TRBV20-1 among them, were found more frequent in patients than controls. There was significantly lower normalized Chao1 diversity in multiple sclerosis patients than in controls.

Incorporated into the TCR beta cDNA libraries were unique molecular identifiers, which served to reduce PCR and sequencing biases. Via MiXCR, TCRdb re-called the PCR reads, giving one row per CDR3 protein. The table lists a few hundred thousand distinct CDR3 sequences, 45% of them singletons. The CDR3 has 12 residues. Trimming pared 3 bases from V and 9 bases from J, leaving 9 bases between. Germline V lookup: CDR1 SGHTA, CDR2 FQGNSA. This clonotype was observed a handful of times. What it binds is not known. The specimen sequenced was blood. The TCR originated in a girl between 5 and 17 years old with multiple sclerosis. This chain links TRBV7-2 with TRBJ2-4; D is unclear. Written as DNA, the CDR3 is TGTGCCAGCAGCTTTCTTGTGGGCATTCAGTACTTC. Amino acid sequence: CASSFLVGIQYF.